This T cell receptor beta chain was documented in a study of T cell responses to AZD1222 COVID-19 vaccine. The CDR3 has 12 residues. CDR1 is MNHNS and CDR2 is SASEGT in the germline V gene. Trimming took 1 base from V and 10 from J, leaving 10 bases between them. Using immunoSEQ multiplex PCR, the repertoire was profiled, and TCRdb retains in-frame clones only, with some absent. Among 84,000 or so clones listed, roughly nine tenths were seen once. The chain is built from TRBV6-1 and TRBJ1-1; D is uncertain. The starting material was peripheral blood, obtained on day 0 of AZD1222 vaccination. This TCR was sampled from an adult in good health. CDR3 sequence (DNA): TGTGCCAGCAGTGAAGAGAGGAGTAGAGCTTTCTTT. Protein sequence: CASSEERSRAFF.